This T cell receptor (beta chain) comes out of a study of blood T cell repertoires in COVID-19. Study context: The samples span acute and convalescent COVID-19 from the United States, Italy and Spain. T cells, B-cell-depleted T cells, or PBMCs supplied cDNA or gDNA.

There are 15 residues in the CDR3. CDR1 and CDR2 (germline): SGDLS, YYNGEE. Trimming removed 0 bases from V and 3 bases from J; junction bases left unmatched: 2. Seattle enrolled patients during active infection and tracked them longitudinally. Authors' processing steps: Reference gene primers were amplified, and this amplification served to estimate nucleated cell counts. TCRdb keeps only in-frame clones here, not all; method: immunoSEQ multiplex PCR. V and J calls plus clone size are reproduced from that table; the DNA served to infer D and trimming. The data contain about 210,000 clones, approximately 84% of them singletons.

The sequenced sample was peripheral blood. The chain joins TRBV9 to TRBJ2-2, with 7 nucleotides matching TRBD1. The sequence was obtained from a woman of 80 years or more with COVID-19, enrolled during active disease. In nucleotides, the CDR3 is TGTGCCAGCAGCGTAGCTACAGGGGACACCGGGGAGCTGTTTTTT. Protein: CASSVATGDTGELFF.